This TCR beta chain was sequenced during a study of blood T cells in healthy people across ages. Study context: Template switching captured about one barcoded beta molecule per two T cells.

The CDR3 has 18 amino acids. J gave up 7 bases and V 2 bases, and 9 bases lay outside the gene matches. Germline V gene sequence: CDR1 SGHRS, CDR2 YFSETQ. Through a sample-barcoded 5' primer and a J-beta primer mix, a second PCR was run for roughly 7 to 12 cycles. TCRdb re-analysed the 5' RACE reads in MiXCR, keeping a single row per CDR3 protein. The sample carries around 1,700,000 distinct CDR3 sequences, approximately 28% recorded once. This clonotype occurred many times. The rearrangement joins TRBV5-1 to TRBJ2-1; 16 positions agree with TRBD2. The source of this sequence is a woman aged 25 to 45 in good health. Sequenced sample: blood. CDR3 protein: CASSFRPGLAGGTNEQFF. CDR3 coding DNA: TGCGCCAGCAGCTTCCGGCCGGGACTAGCGGGGGGGACGAATGAGCAGTTCTTC.